This T cell receptor (beta chain) derives from a study of cytomegalovirus exposure and HLA in healthy donors. Study observations and caveats: The majority of CMV-associated TCR beta chains were reported as apparently HLA-restricted in a later analysis.

PCR used 60 Vbeta primers and 13 Jbeta primers. Generated by immunoSEQ multiplex PCR, the TCRdb table keeps only in-frame clones and is missing some. The sample has 85,000 to 130,000 clones; around 76% are singletons. The CDR3 extends over 15 amino acids. CDR1 and CDR2 (germline): LGHNA, YSLEER. V dropped 0 bases and J dropped 8; count of bases not matched to a gene: 6. This clone was counted only a few times. The antigen is unknown. The receptor was derived from a woman between 45 and 65 years old in good health and CMV-seropositive. The rearrangement joins TRBV4-3 to TRBJ2-1, with 8 bases lining up with TRBD1. The sequenced sample consisted of PBMCs. CDR3 DNA: TGCGCCAGCAGCCAAGATTGGGCAGGGGGCTATGAGCAGTTCTTC. It specifies CASSQDWAGGYEQFF.